This T cell receptor beta chain is from a study of T cells in Graves' hyperthyroidism and ophthalmopathy. Study conclusions and caveats: A model using 13 V-J features told ophthalmopathy apart from stable hyperthyroidism.

The CDR3 sequence is 15 residues long. V was pared by 0 bases and J by 3 bases, with 2 bases of the junction left unmatched. Germline values: CDR1 SGHTA, CDR2 FQGTGA. Notes on this clonotype: Its antigen remains unidentified.

Amplification yielded TCR beta CDR3 regions, with RNA transcripts as the source. TCR CDR3 regions were first amplified by RT-PCR with HTBI primers. Each CDR3 protein is one row after TCRdb ran MiXCR on the multiplex PCR reads. This sample has around 300,000 distinct CDR3 sequences, with approximately 18% found just once. Source material: blood. The V and J genes are TRBV7-3 and TRBJ1-5, with 7 positions matching TRBD1. This TCR was sampled from a man between 45 and 60 years old with Graves' ophthalmopathy. CDR3 residues: CASSLTGGPNQPQHF. In DNA form, the CDR3 reads TGTGCCAGCAGCTTAACAGGGGGCCCCAATCAGCCCCAGCATTTT.